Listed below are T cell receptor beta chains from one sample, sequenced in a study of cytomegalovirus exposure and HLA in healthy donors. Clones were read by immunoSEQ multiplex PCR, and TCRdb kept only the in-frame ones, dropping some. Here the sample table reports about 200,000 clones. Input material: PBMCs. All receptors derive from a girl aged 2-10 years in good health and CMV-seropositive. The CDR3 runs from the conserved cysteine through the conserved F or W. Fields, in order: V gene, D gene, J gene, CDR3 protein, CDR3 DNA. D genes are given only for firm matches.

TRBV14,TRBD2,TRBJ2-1,CASSQPGLADKSSYNEQFF,TGTGCCAGCAGCCAACCGGGACTAGCGGACAAAAGCTCCTACAATGAGCAGTTCTTC
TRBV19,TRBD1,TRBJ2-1,CASSKWDSYNEQFF,TGTGCCAGTAGTAAATGGGACAGCTACAATGAGCAGTTCTTC
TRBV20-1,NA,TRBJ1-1,CSASYPGEAFF,TGCAGTGCCAGTTACCCTGGTGAAGCTTTCTTT
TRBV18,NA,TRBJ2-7,CASSPEPRDEQYF,TGTGCCAGCTCACCCGAACCGCGGGACGAGCAGTACTTC
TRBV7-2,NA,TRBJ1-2,CASSLVGGVAGYTF,TGTGCCAGCAGCTTAGTTGGAGGAGTGGCTGGCTACACCTTC
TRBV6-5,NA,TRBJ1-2,CASSYAVGDNYGYTF,TGTGCCAGCAGTTACGCCGTCGGAGATAACTATGGCTACACCTTC
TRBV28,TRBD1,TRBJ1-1,CASSPDRGEAFF,TGTGCCAGCAGCCCGGACAGGGGTGAAGCTTTCTTT
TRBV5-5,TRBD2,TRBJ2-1,CASTLAPGLAGGPGNEQFF,TGTGCCAGCACCCTTGCCCCGGGACTAGCGGGAGGGCCGGGGAATGAGCAGTTCTTC
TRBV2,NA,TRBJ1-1,CASSERGTEAFF,TGTGCCAGCAGTGAAAGGGGAACGGAAGCTTTCTTT
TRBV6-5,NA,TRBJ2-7,CASSYSFGGRDEQYF,TGTGCCAGCAGTTACTCGTTTGGAGGGCGGGACGAGCAGTACTTC
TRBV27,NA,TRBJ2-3,CASSDPQGRIGTDTQYF,TGTGCCAGCAGTGACCCACAGGGGAGGATTGGCACAGATACGCAGTATTTT
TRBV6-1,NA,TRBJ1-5,CASQPGDQPQHF,TGTGCCAGCCAACCGGGGGATCAGCCCCAGCATTTT
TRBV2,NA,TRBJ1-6,CASSGENSPLHF,TGTGCCAGCAGTGGGGAGAATTCACCCCTCCACTTT
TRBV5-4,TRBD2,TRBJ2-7,CASSSYSGRPYEQYF,TGTGCCAGCAGTTCGTATAGCGGGAGGCCCTACGAGCAGTACTTC
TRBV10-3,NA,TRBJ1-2,CAISEGGGIPNDGYTF,TGTGCCATCAGTGAGGGTGGCGGGATCCCAAACGATGGCTACACCTTC
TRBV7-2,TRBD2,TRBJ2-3,CASSPGASGSLDTQYF,TGTGCCAGCAGCCCAGGGGCTAGCGGGAGTTTAGATACGCAGTATTTT
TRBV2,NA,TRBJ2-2,CASSSQGPMNTGELFF,TGTGCCAGCAGCAGTCAGGGTCCGATGAACACCGGGGAGCTGTTTTTT
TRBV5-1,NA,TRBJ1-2,CASSSAADGGYTF,TGCGCCAGCAGCTCCGCGGCTGATGGAGGCTACACCTTC
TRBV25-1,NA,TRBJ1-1,CASSEQLSTEAFF,TGTGCCAGCAGTGAACAATTGAGCACTGAAGCTTTCTTT
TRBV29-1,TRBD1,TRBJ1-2,CSVGQAYYGYTF,TGCAGCGTCGGACAGGCCTACTATGGCTACACCTTC
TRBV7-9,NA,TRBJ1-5,CASSLWQGSNQPQHF,TGTGCCAGCAGCTTATGGCAGGGAAGCAATCAGCCCCAGCATTTT
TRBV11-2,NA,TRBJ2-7,CASSLGTSKEQYF,TGTGCCAGCAGCTTAGGCACTAGCAAAGAGCAGTACTTC
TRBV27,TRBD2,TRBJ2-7,CASTSPTSGSYEQYF,TGTGCCAGCACCTCCCCGACTAGCGGCTCCTACGAGCAGTACTTC
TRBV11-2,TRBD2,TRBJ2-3,CASSSGLAGVATQYF,TGTGCCAGCAGCTCGGGACTAGCGGGAGTTGCTACGCAGTATTTT
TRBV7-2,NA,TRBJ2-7,CASSFPPNEQYF,TGTGCCAGCAGCTTCCCCCCCAACGAGCAGTACTTC
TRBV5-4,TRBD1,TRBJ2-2,CASSNRQGANTGELFF,TGTGCCAGCAGCAACAGACAGGGAGCGAACACCGGGGAGCTGTTTTTT
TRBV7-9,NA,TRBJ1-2,CASSPPRGGYTF,TGTGCCAGCAGCCCCCCCAGGGGTGGCTACACCTTC
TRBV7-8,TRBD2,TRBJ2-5,CASSLGSMTSGFAETQYF,TGTGCCAGCAGCTTAGGCTCGATGACTAGCGGATTCGCAGAGACCCAGTACTTC
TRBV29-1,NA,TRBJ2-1,CSARTQFGSEQFF,TGCAGCGCTAGGACACAATTCGGGAGTGAGCAGTTCTTC
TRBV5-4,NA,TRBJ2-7,CASSFGQSYEQYF,TGTGCCAGCAGCTTCGGACAGTCATACGAGCAGTACTTC
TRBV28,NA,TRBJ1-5,CASSFSTPRHPNQPQHF,TGTGCCAGCAGTTTTTCGACCCCGAGACACCCCAATCAGCCCCAGCATTTT
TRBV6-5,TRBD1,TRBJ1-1,CASSGRQGTTEAFF,TGTGCCAGCAGTGGCCGACAGGGGACCACTGAAGCTTTCTTT
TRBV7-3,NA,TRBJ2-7,CASSLSGQLYEQYF,TGTGCCAGCAGCCTATCGGGACAACTCTACGAGCAGTACTTC
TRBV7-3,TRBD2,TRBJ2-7,CASSLMAGGQIPYEQYF,TGTGCCAGCAGCTTAATGGCGGGAGGCCAAATCCCCTACGAGCAGTACTTC
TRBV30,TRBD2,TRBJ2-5,CAWSVQAGVETQYF,TGTGCCTGGAGTGTACAGGCGGGAGTAGAGACCCAGTACTTC
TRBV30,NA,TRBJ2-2,CAWSVPGLTGELFF,TGTGCCTGGAGTGTACCGGGTCTCACCGGGGAGCTGTTTTTT
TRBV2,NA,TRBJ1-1,CASNGRGIENTEAFF,TGTGCCAGCAACGGCAGGGGTATAGAGAACACTGAAGCTTTCTTT
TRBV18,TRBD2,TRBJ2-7,CASSPPSVSGSSSEQYF,TGTGCCAGCTCACCACCTTCCGTGAGCGGGAGCTCTAGCGAGCAGTACTTC
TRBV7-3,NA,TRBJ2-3,CASSLTGPNRDTQYF,TGTGCCAGCAGCTTAACGGGCCCTAATAGAGATACGCAGTATTTT
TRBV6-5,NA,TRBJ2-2,CASSYESGDLAGELFF,TGTGCCAGCAGTTATGAGTCCGGAGATCTCGCCGGGGAGCTGTTTTTT
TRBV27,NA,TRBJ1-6,CASSSSARGVDSPLHF,TGTGCCAGCAGTTCCTCCGCCCGGGGGGTCGATTCACCCCTCCACTTT
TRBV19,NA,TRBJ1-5,CASKFVAGDQPQHF,TGTGCCAGTAAGTTCGTGGCAGGTGATCAGCCCCAGCATTTT
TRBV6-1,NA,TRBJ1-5,CASLAGYSNQPQHF,TGTGCCAGCTTAGCAGGGTATAGCAATCAGCCCCAGCATTTT
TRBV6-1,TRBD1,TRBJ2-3,CASSQGQPLTDTQYF,TGTGCCAGCAGTCAGGGACAGCCTCTCACAGATACGCAGTATTTT
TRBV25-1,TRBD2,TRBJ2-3,CASSRREGGNTQYF,TGTGCCAGCAGTCGTCGGGAGGGAGGGAATACGCAGTATTTT
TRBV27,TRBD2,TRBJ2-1,CASSTLAELYNEQFF,TGTGCCAGCAGTACACTAGCGGAGCTCTACAATGAGCAGTTCTTC
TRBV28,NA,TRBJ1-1,CASSLVGTEAFF,TGTGCCAGCAGTTTGGTCGGCACTGAAGCTTTCTTT
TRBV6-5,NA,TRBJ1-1,CASSPGQRRGEAFF,TGTGCCAGCAGTCCAGGACAGCGCCGAGGCGAAGCTTTCTTT
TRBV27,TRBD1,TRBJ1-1,CASSLGDRGGTEAFF,TGTGCCAGCAGTTTAGGTGACAGGGGAGGAACTGAAGCTTTCTTT
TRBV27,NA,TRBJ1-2,CASKVRGDFNYGYTF,TGTGCCAGCAAGGTGAGAGGGGACTTCAACTATGGCTACACCTTC
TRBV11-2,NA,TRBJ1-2,CASSLLDSLPASGYTF,TGTGCCAGCAGCCTACTGGACAGTCTGCCAGCCTCGGGCTACACCTTC
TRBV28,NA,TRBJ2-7,CASSLDTRGAAYEQYF,TGTGCCAGCAGTTTGGACACCCGGGGGGCGGCCTACGAGCAGTACTTC
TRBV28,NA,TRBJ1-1,CASSFLGRGMQDTEAFF,TGTGCCAGCAGTTTCCTTGGGAGGGGTATGCAGGACACTGAAGCTTTCTTT
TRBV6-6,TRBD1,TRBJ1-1,CASSETGGNTEAFF,TGTGCCAGCAGTGAGACAGGGGGCAACACTGAAGCTTTCTTT
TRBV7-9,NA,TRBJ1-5,CASSFGQNPQHF,TGTGCCAGCAGCTTTGGACAAAATCCCCAGCATTTT
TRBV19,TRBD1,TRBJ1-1,CASSSGQAPGYTEAFF,TGCGCCAGTAGCTCGGGACAGGCCCCTGGGTACACTGAAGCTTTCTTT
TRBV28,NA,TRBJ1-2,CASRSDSGIDYGYTF,TGTGCCAGCAGGTCGGATTCAGGGATTGACTATGGCTACACCTTC
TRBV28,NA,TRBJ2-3,CASSPRSVGTDTQYF,TGTGCCAGCAGTCCAAGGAGCGTCGGAACAGATACGCAGTATTTT
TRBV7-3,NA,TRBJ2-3,CASSFTRDTQYF,TGTGCCAGCAGCTTTACGAGGGATACGCAGTATTTT